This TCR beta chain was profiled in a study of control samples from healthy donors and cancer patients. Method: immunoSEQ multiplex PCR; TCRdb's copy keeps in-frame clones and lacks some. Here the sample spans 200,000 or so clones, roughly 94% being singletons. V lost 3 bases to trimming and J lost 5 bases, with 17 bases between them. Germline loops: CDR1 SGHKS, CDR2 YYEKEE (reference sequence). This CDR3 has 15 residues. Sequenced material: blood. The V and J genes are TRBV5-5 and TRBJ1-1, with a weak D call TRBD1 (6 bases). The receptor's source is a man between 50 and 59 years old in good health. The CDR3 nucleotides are TGTGCCAGCAGCTGGAGGGCAGGGGCTGGGACTGAAGCTTTCTTT. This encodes CASSWRAGAGTEAFF.